This T cell receptor (beta chain) appears in the sequencing data of a study of CDR3 diversity in severe acne. Germline lookup yields CDR1 LGHDT and CDR2 YNNKEL (reference sequence). This CDR3 spans 15 amino acids. With respect to this clonotype: At one of its ends the junction is not consistent with the germline gene, which may arise from a read error.

TCRdb re-analysed the PCR reads in MiXCR, keeping a single row per CDR3 protein. The table lists about 98,000 distinct CDR3 sequences, approximately 47% of them singletons. This TCR derives from a male donor with acne. This chain uses TRBV3-1 with TRBJ2-1; tentatively, D is TRBD2 (5 bases). Sample: blood. CDR3 coding DNA: TGCGCCAGCAGCCAAGAGGGTGGATCAGCAAGTGAGCAGTTCTTC. Translated, it gives CASSQEGGSASEQFF.